The 10 T cell receptor beta chains in this list originate from one sample, sequenced in a study of follicular helper T cells after annual influenza vaccination. TCRdb keeps only in-frame clones here, not all; method: immunoSEQ multiplex PCR. The sample shows about 1,300 clones, about four fifths of them seen only once. Documented time point: 2015-2016 season, 7 days after influenza vaccination. Material: CXCR5+ CD38+ circulating T follicular helper cells from blood, obtained 7 days after influenza vaccination. Subset noted: circulating Tfh, non-naive CD4+CXCR5+PD-1+ (ICOS+CD38+ or ICOS-CD38-). These receptors all come from an adult who received the influenza vaccine.

This sequence joins TRBV4-2 and TRBJ1-5; tentatively, D is TRBD1 (5 bases). The length of the CDR3 is 14 residues. CDR1 is LGHNA, CDR2 YNFKEQ, per germline. The V and J ends lost 3 bases and 5 bases respectively, with 11 bases between them. This chain's CDR3 is CASSHQGSDQPQHF. The CDR3, as DNA: TGTGCCAGCAGCCATCAGGGTTCAGATCAGCCCCAGCATTTT.

CDR3 region: CASSVSSGWGHTEAFF. Here the CDR3 DNA reads TGTGCCAGCAGTGTTTCGTCGGGGTGGGGCCACACTGAAGCTTTCTTT. This rearrangement joins TRBV6-4 to TRBJ1-1; weak D call: TRBD1 (5 bases). This CDR3 is 16 amino acids long. The V and J ends lost 4 bases and 3 bases respectively, with 18 bases between them. Germline V CDR1 and CDR2: MRHNA, SNTAGT.

This chain connects TRBV15 to TRBJ2-7; D possibly corresponds to TRBD1 (7 bases). The CDR3 consists of 14 residues. Trimming pared 0 bases from V and 8 bases from J, leaving 14 bases between. The germline V gene has CDR1 LNHNV and CDR2 YYDKDF (reference sequence). The CDR3 spells CATSRDGRGVQQYF. CDR3 coding DNA: TGTGCCACCAGCAGAGACGGCAGGGGGGTTCAGCAGTACTTC.

The chain combines TRBV2 with TRBJ2-7; D gene uncertain. Trimming took 4 bases from V and 0 from J, leaving 10 bases between them. CDR3 length: 14 amino acids. The V gene's germline CDR1 is SNHLY and CDR2 FYNNEI. The CDR3 region is CASSGRQSSYEQYF. The CDR3, as DNA: TGTGCCAGCAGTGGAAGGCAGTCCTCCTACGAGCAGTACTTC.

The chain recombines TRBV15 with TRBJ1-5, with a tentative D call TRBD1 (6 bases). V lost 4 bases to trimming and J lost 7 bases, with 17 bases between them. This CDR3 comprises 15 residues. Germline V lookup: CDR1 LNHNV, CDR2 YYDKDF (reference sequence). The CDR3 spells CATSMGGQVGQPQHF. DNA of the CDR3: TGTGCCACCAGCATGGGGGGCCAGGTAGGGCAGCCCCAGCATTTT.

The CDR3 protein is CASSLELRGTQYF. CDR3 DNA sequence: TGTGCCAGCAGCTTAGAACTGAGGGGGACCCAGTACTTC. J is TRBJ2-5 and V is TRBV7-2; D is possibly TRBD1 or TRBD2 (5 bases each). The CDR3 runs to 13 residues. V was cut by 1 base and J by 7 bases, with 10 bases left in between. The V gene's germline CDR1 is SGHTA and CDR2 FQGNSA.

This chain uses TRBV2 with TRBJ1-2; TRBD1 aligns across 7 bases. Germline V gene lookup returns CDR1 SNHLY and CDR2 FYNNEI. This CDR3 comprises 12 residues. Trimming took 8 bases from V and 2 from J; bases not matched to a gene: 2. This chain's CDR3 is CASQDRNYGYTF. CDR3 coding DNA: TGTGCCAGCCAGGACAGGAACTATGGCTACACCTTC.

The rearrangement links TRBV15 to TRBJ1-5, with TRBD1 matching over 9 bases. The germline V gene has CDR1 LNHNV and CDR2 YYDKDF (reference sequence). The trim removed 6 bases at V and 10 bases at J, leaving 13 bases unmatched. The CDR3 contains 15 residues. DNA of the CDR3: TGTGCCACCAGTCAAAACACAGGGGGCCATCGCCCCCAGCATTTT. This encodes CATSQNTGGHRPQHF.

This rearrangement joins TRBV28 to TRBJ1-2, with D hard to call. Germline assignment: CDR1 MDHEN and CDR2 SYDVKM. CDR3 length: 11 residues. The ends were cut back, 6 bases at V and 7 bases at J, with 9 bases in the middle. The CDR3 loop reads CASSLRGGYTF. The CDR3 DNA sequence: TGTGCCAGCAGCCTCCGGGGTGGCTACACCTTC.

This clone has more than one count but fewer than ten. The CDR3 region is CASTEGLERGEAFF. CDR3 nucleotide sequence: TGTGCCAGCACCGAGGGGCTTGAGAGGGGTGAAGCTTTCTTT. The J gene is TRBJ1-1, the V gene TRBV4-2; possibly TRBD1 for D (5 bases). Trimming took 7 bases from V and 7 from J, leaving 19 bases between them. The germline CDR1 and CDR2 sequences are LGHNA and YNFKEQ. This CDR3 spans 14 amino acids.